The sample holds one count of the clone carrying this TCR beta chain. V lost 1 base, J lost 2 bases, and 4 bases stayed unmatched. This CDR3 contains 15 residues. Germline lookup yields CDR1 LGHNA and CDR2 YNFKEQ. This specimen comes from a study of blood T cell repertoires in COVID-19. Per the study methods: Reference gene primer amplification in the assay estimated nucleated cell counts. Libraries were prepared by immunoSEQ multiplex PCR; TCRdb keeps only in-frame clonotypes and omits some of them. The DNA was the basis for D and trimming; V, J and clone size are from that table. This sample has some 260,000 clones, with about 90% found just once.

This chain links TRBV4-2 with TRBJ2-5, with 7 bases lining up with TRBD1. The sample was peripheral blood. The clonotype comes from a man younger than 35 with active or convalescent COVID-19. CDR3 region: CASSQARGQQETQYF. CDR3 DNA sequence: TGTGCCAGCAGCCAAGCCCGGGGACAGCAAGAGACCCAGTACTTC.